The 5 T cell receptor beta chains reported below all come from one sample, sequenced in a study of beta chain features in type 1 diabetes. Their antigens are not known. TCRB transcripts that were expressed got sequenced, as all of the isolated RNA had been reverse transcribed. The table came from immunoSEQ multiplex PCR; TCRdb's copy has only in-frame clones and leaves some out. In the table there are around 310,000 clones, about 13% of which are singletons. General study results and limits: TCRB CDR3s were moderately but significantly shorter in Type 1 diabetes patients in all four CD4+ subsets.

Sequencing was performed on naive CD4+ T cells from blood. The receptor source for this set is a young woman with type 1 diabetes.

The chain is built from TRBV7-9 and TRBJ2-3; 13 bases agree with TRBD2. This CDR3 has 18 residues. With V trimmed by 5 bases and J by 0 bases, 8 bases remained unmatched. Germline V gene lookup returns CDR1 SEHNR and CDR2 FQNEAQ (reference sequence). CDR3 coding DNA: TGTGCCAGCAGCACCGGACTAGCGGGAGTCTCTAGCACAGATACGCAGTATTTT. It is translated as CASSTGLAGVSSTDTQYF.

V is TRBV11-3 and J is TRBJ2-1; D may be TRBD2 (5 bases). From germline, CDR1 is SGHNT and CDR2 YENEEA. Trimming cost V 7 bases and J 0 bases, with 13 bases left between them. The CDR3 sequence is 15 residues long. CDR3 amino acids: CASTLNGDSYNEQFF. Here the CDR3 DNA reads TGTGCCAGCACTTTAAACGGGGACTCCTACAATGAGCAGTTCTTC. The entire variable domain, with the rest obtained from reference TRBV11-3 and TRBJ2-1, is as follows: EAGVVQSPRYKIIEKKQPVAFWCNPISGHNTLYWYLQNLGQGPELLIRYENEEAVDDSQLPKDRFSAERLKGVDSTLKIQPAELGDSAVYLCASTLNGDSYNEQFFGPGTRLTVL.

This clone occurred a few times. This chain connects TRBV27 to TRBJ2-1; TRBD2 aligns across 7 bases. The CDR3 contains 15 residues. Germline assignment: CDR1 MNHEY and CDR2 SMNVEV (reference sequence). The V gene end was trimmed by 2 bases and the J gene end by 10 bases; junction bases not matched to a gene: 11. The CDR3 DNA reads TGTGCCAGCAGTTTAGGGGGTTTGGGAGGGAGCGAGCAGTTCTTC. Translation gives CASSLGGLGGSEQFF.

The sample holds a few counts of this clone. J is TRBJ2-2 and V is TRBV27, with D possibly being TRBD1 (5 bases). Germline V gene lookup returns CDR1 MNHEY and CDR2 SMNVEV (reference sequence). The CDR3 contains 13 residues. V was cut by 10 bases and J by 5 bases, with 14 bases left in between. In DNA, the CDR3 is TGTGCCACCTCGTGGGGCAGGACCGGGGAGCTGTTTTTT. Encoded protein: CATSWGRTGELFF.

The V and J genes are TRBV9 and TRBJ1-2, with D possibly matching TRBD1 (5 bases). CDR3 size: 17 residues. Trimming took off 2 bases at V and 0 bases at J, with 17 bases between the two ends. Germline V gene lookup returns CDR1 SGDLS and CDR2 YYNGEE. The chain's CDR3 is CASSVQGEGRANYGYTF. The CDR3 region has the DNA TGTGCCAGCAGCGTCCAAGGGGAGGGCCGCGCTAACTATGGCTACACCTTC.